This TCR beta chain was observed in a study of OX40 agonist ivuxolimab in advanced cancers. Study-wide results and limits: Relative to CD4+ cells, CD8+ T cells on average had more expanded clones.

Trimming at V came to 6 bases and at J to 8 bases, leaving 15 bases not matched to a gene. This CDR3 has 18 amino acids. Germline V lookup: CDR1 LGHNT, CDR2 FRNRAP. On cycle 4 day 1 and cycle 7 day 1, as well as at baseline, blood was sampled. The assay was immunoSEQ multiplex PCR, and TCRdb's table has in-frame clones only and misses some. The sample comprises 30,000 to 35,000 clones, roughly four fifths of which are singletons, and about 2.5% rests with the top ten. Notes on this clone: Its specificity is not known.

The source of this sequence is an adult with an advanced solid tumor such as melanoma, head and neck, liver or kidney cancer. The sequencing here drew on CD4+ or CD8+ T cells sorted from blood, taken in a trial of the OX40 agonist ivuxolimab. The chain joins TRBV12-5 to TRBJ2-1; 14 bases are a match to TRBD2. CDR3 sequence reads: CASGPGTSGSLSNDEQFF. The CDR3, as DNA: TGTGCTAGTGGACCCGGGACTAGCGGGAGCCTGTCGAACGATGAGCAGTTCTTC. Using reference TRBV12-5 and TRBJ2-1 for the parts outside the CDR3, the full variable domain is DARVTQTPRHKVTEMGQEVTMRCQPILGHNTVFWYRQTMMQGLELLAYFRNRAPLDDSGMPKDRFSAEMPDATLATLKIQPSEPRDSAVYFCASGPGTSGSLSNDEQFFGPGTRLTVL.